Below are 9 T cell receptor beta chains sequenced from a single sample in a study of long-term antiretroviral therapy in people with HIV. The assay, immunoSEQ v3.0, was run at survey level. The repertoire was sequenced with immunoSEQ multiplex PCR; TCRdb's copy has only in-frame clones and lacks some. The sample has 10,000 to 15,000 clones; over 70% are singletons. This sample comprised unsorted PBMCs, obtained 0.8 years before starting antiretroviral therapy. Source of these receptors: a woman aged 35 to 49 with HIV.

This clone was seen just once. The chain couples TRBV5-4 to TRBJ2-7; 12 nucleotides match TRBD2. CDR3 length equals 16 residues. Germline loops: CDR1 SGHNT, CDR2 YYREEE (reference sequence). J lost 5 bases, V lost 4 bases, and 10 bases had no gene match. The CDR3 is CASSPRLAGAAHEQYF. The CDR3 DNA reads as TGTGCCAGCAGCCCACGACTAGCGGGAGCCGCCCACGAGCAGTACTTC.

This chain connects TRBV6-5 to TRBJ2-7; TRBD2 matches at 11 bases. The V segment lost 6 bases and the J segment 5 bases; nucleotides outside the gene matches: 6. The CDR3 is 14 amino acids. The germline gives CDR1 MNHEY, CDR2 SVGAGI. In DNA form, the CDR3 reads TGTGCCAGCAGGAAACTAGCGGGAGTAAACGAGCAGTACTTC. This codes for CASRKLAGVNEQYF.

The chain combines TRBV5-8 with TRBJ1-3, with D hard to call. This CDR3 comprises 15 residues. Trimming cost V 2 bases and J 0 bases, with 9 bases left between them. Germline V gene lookup returns CDR1 SGHTS and CDR2 YDEGEE. CDR3 in amino acids: CASSLSAYSGNTIYF. CDR3 in DNA: TGTGCCAGCAGCTTATCTGCTTACTCTGGAAACACCATATATTTT.

The CDR3 sequence: CASSERETPEAFF. The CDR3 DNA sequence: TGTGCCAGTAGTGAGAGGGAGACCCCTGAAGCTTTCTTT. The chain has TRBV19 and TRBJ1-1; D uncertain. CDR1 is LNHDA, CDR2 SQIVND, per germline (reference sequence). This CDR3 has 13 residues. The germline V and J ends were trimmed by 5 bases and 6 bases, with 13 bases remaining between them.

CDR3 in DNA: TGTGCCAGCAGCTTAAGGACTAGCGCTTACAATGAGCAGTTCTTC. Its protein is CASSLRTSAYNEQFF. The chain uses TRBV13 and TRBJ2-1, with 9 nucleotides matching TRBD2. Trimming removed 2 bases from V and 4 bases from J; junction bases left unmatched: 3. In germline, CDR1 is PRHDT, CDR2 FYEKMQ (reference sequence). This CDR3 is 15 amino acids long.

The chain uses TRBV27 and TRBJ2-2; a weak D match, TRBD1 (5 bases). Germline V lookup: CDR1 MNHEY, CDR2 SMNVEV (reference sequence). Deletions cut 5 bases from V and 7 bases from J, with 11 bases between. This CDR3 has 13 residues. In DNA, the CDR3 is TGTGCCAGCAGTCTTTTTCAGGGCGGGGAGCTGTTTTTT. It translates to CASSLFQGGELFF.

V and J are TRBV6-1 and TRBJ1-3; D not certain. The V gene lost 2 bases and the J gene lost 0 bases, with 8 bases spanning the gap. Germline CDR1 and CDR2: MNHNS and SASEGT. The CDR3 has 15 amino acids. The CDR3 DNA sequence: TGTGCCAGCAGTGAAAACCCGAGCTCTGGAAACACCATATATTTT. Translated: CASSENPSSGNTIYF.

The rearrangement links TRBV6-1 to TRBJ2-5, with TRBD1 matching 8 bases. The junction had 9 bases not matched to a gene; V was cut back by 7 bases and J by 5 bases. CDR3 length: 14 residues. Germline V CDR1 and CDR2: MNHNS, SASEGT. The CDR3 nucleotides are TGTGCCAGCACCTCCGGACAGGGCACCGAGACCCAGTACTTC. Translation: CASTSGQGTETQYF.

The J gene is TRBJ2-3, the V gene TRBV13; D not resolved. V was clipped by 0 bases and J by 1 base, with 2 bases between them. In germline, CDR1 is PRHDT, CDR2 FYEKMQ (reference sequence). The CDR3 has 13 residues. CDR3 coding DNA: TGTGCCAGCAGCTTAGGCCGCACAGATACGCAGTATTTT. It codes for CASSLGRTDTQYF. The variable domain in full, completed from reference TRBV13 and TRBJ2-3, reads AAGVIQSPRHLIKEKRETATLKCYPIPRHDTVYWYQQGPGQDPQFLISFYEKMQSDKGSIPDRFSAQQFSDYHSELNMSSLELGDSALYFCASSLGRTDTQYFGPGTRLTVL.